The next 32 T cell receptor beta chains were all read from a single sample in a study of control samples from healthy donors and cancer patients (dated by TCRdb to the early 2020s). The method behind the library was the immunoSEQ multiplex PCR assay. TCRdb mirrors the immuneACCESS table, restricted to in-frame sequences. Some clones are absent from its copies; in checked studies, under half trace to an unresolved V gene, and the reason for the others is unknown. The sample table records around 6,100 clones; around 72% of these occur just once. The ten largest account for over 6.5% of the sample. The specimen was formalin-fixed, paraffin-embedded tissue. The receptors were sampled from a male donor with melanoma.

This clone was found once. The V and J genes are TRBV28 and TRBJ2-1; D ambiguous. CDR1 MDHEN and CDR2 SYDVKM come from the germline V gene. The CDR3 has 13 residues. Trimming removed 4 bases at V and 5 bases at J, with 9 bases between. The CDR3 DNA reads TGTGCCAGCAGTTGGACCCTTAACAATGAGCAGTTCTTC. Its protein product is CASSWTLNNEQFF.

The gene calls are TRBV11-2 and TRBJ2-5, with TRBD1 identical over 7 bases. The CDR3 is 12 amino acids. V was clipped by 5 bases and J by 5 bases; unmatched bases: 2. Germline V lookup: CDR1 SGHAT, CDR2 FQNNGV. The CDR3 is CASSLDRETQYF. CDR3 nucleotides: TGTGCCAGCAGCCTGGACAGGGAGACCCAGTACTTC.

The V call is TRBV6-5, the J call TRBJ1-3; tentative D call: TRBD1 (5 bases). Per germline, CDR1 MNHEY and CDR2 SVGAGI. Trimming stripped 4 bases from V and 1 base from J, with 8 bases between. This CDR3 has 14 residues. The CDR3 loop reads CASSLGGSGNTIYF. CDR3 coding DNA: TGTGCCAGCAGTTTGGGGGGTTCTGGAAACACCATATATTTT.

The J gene is TRBJ2-2, the V gene TRBV5-4; D may correspond to TRBD1 or TRBD2 (5 bases each). Germline V gene data show CDR1 as SGHNT and CDR2 as YYREEE (reference sequence). This CDR3 has 15 amino acids. Deletions cut 4 bases from V and 5 bases from J, with 15 bases between. This CDR3 reads CASSRDPTRTGELFF. In DNA form, the CDR3 reads TGTGCCAGCAGCCGGGACCCCACGAGGACCGGGGAGCTGTTTTTT.

V is TRBV4-2 and J is TRBJ1-1; 7 nucleotides align to TRBD1. The CDR3 runs 17 residues. J gave up 7 bases and V 1 base, and 15 bases lay outside the gene matches. The germline gives CDR1 LGHNA, CDR2 YNFKEQ. The CDR3 nucleotides read TGTGCCAGCAGCCAAGCAGGGGGGGCTGCCCCGTGGGGTGAAGCTTTCTTT. Translated: CASSQAGGAAPWGEAFF.

J is TRBJ2-7 and V is TRBV3-1 (or the pseudogene TRBV3-2), with D perhaps matching TRBD2 (5 bases). Trimming removed 4 bases from V and 3 bases from J, with 10 bases in between. CDR3 size: 13 residues. Germline CDR1 reads LGHDT; CDR2 reads YNNKEL (reference sequence). CDR3 DNA: TGTGCCAGCAGCCCCCGAGGGTACTACGAGCAGTACTTC. This codes for CASSPRGYYEQYF.

The J gene is TRBJ2-7, the V gene TRBV27, with 8 bases identical to TRBD1. Germline CDR1 MNHEY, CDR2 SMNVEV (reference sequence). V dropped 4 bases and J dropped 9; count of bases not matched to a gene: 17. The CDR3 runs 16 residues. The DNA for the CDR3 is TGTGCCAGCAGTTCAGCCTTATCGGACAGGGCCCCTCGGCAGTACTTC. Encoded protein: CASSSALSDRAPRQYF.

This clone has a handful of counts. V gene TRBV10-2 combines with J gene TRBJ1-3; no firm D call. This CDR3 has 15 residues. V lost 6 bases and J lost 2, with 14 bases in between. The V gene's germline CDR1 is WSHSY and CDR2 SAAADI. The CDR3 nucleotides are TGCGCCAGCAGAGACGCAGGAGGGACTGGAAACACCATATATTTT. It specifies CASRDAGGTGNTIYF.

J is TRBJ2-7 and V is TRBV7-2, with D maybe TRBD2 (5 bases). V lost 1 base, J lost 1 base, and 14 bases lay in between. The CDR3 totals 16 residues. Germline values: CDR1 SGHTA, CDR2 FQGNSA. The chain's CDR3 is CASSLVLASPSYEQYF. The DNA for the CDR3 is TGTGCCAGCAGCTTAGTATTAGCGTCACCTTCCTACGAGCAGTACTTC.

V and J are TRBV30 and TRBJ2-5; D ambiguous. Trimming shortened V by 2 bases and J by 10 bases, and 20 bases separated the two germline ends. From germline, CDR1 is GTSNPN and CDR2 SVGIG (reference sequence). The length of the CDR3 is 14 residues. CDR3 nucleotide sequence: TGTGCCTGGAGTCCTTACACCCCGCTGAAGGGCCAGTACTTC. This gives the protein CAWSPYTPLKGQYF.

Relative to its sample, this clone is medium-sized. The V gene is TRBV7-9, the J gene TRBJ1-1; D unclear. From germline, CDR1 is SEHNR and CDR2 FQNEAQ (reference sequence). V lost 0 bases and J lost 7, with 12 bases in between. This CDR3 comprises 14 residues. The CDR3 DNA reads as TGTGCCAGCAGCTTAGCGAGCAGCTCAGATGAAGCTTTCTTT. Translating gives CASSLASSSDEAFF.

This clone was recorded a few times. The chain links TRBV11-2 to TRBJ1-1; tentatively, D is TRBD1 (5 bases). Germline V gene sequence: CDR1 SGHAT, CDR2 FQNNGV. The CDR3 length is 14 residues. The V end lost 8 bases, the J end lost 5 bases, and 18 bases lay between the germline ends. Here the CDR3 DNA reads TGTGCCAGCGGGGATCAGTCCTCAGGGACTGAAGCTTTCTTT. This sequence encodes CASGDQSSGTEAFF.

V is TRBV4-2 and J is TRBJ1-6, with 8 bases lining up with TRBD1. This CDR3 region has 13 residues. Germline V gene lookup returns CDR1 LGHNA and CDR2 YNFKEQ. J lost 7 bases, V lost 8 bases, and 4 bases had no gene match. CDR3 region: CASRTGRNSPLHF. The CDR3, as DNA: TGTGCCAGCCGGACAGGGAGGAATTCACCCCTCCACTTT.

The chain carries TRBV24-1 and TRBJ2-7, with D uncertain. The CDR3 extends over 12 amino acids. From germline, CDR1 is KGHDR and CDR2 SFDVKD. The V end was cut by 4 bases, the J end by 4 bases, with 7 bases between. In nucleotides, the CDR3 is TGTGCCACCAGTGAAGACGGTTACGAGCAGTACTTC. Encoded protein: CATSEDGYEQYF.

The chain joins TRBV11-2 to TRBJ2-1, with unresolved D. CDR3 length: 12 amino acids. Trimming pared 5 bases from V and 4 bases from J, leaving 6 bases between. Germline CDR1 reads SGHAT; CDR2 reads FQNNGV. The CDR3 loop reads CASSRRYNEQFF. As DNA, the CDR3 is TGTGCCAGCAGCCGCCGGTACAATGAGCAGTTCTTC.

CDR3 loop: CASSSGTGWGGTEAFF. The DNA of the CDR3 is TGTGCCAGCAGCTCCGGGACTGGGTGGGGGGGCACTGAAGCTTTCTTT. The chain links TRBV6-6 to TRBJ1-1, with D perhaps TRBD1 (5 bases). V was clipped by 6 bases and J by 4 bases, with 21 bases between them. The CDR3 contains 16 residues. Looked up from germline, CDR1 is MNHNY and CDR2 is SVGAGI (reference sequence).

V is TRBV2 and J is TRBJ2-7; weak D call: TRBD2 (5 bases). Deletions cut 10 bases from V and 1 base from J, with 17 bases between. The germline CDR1 and CDR2 sequences are SNHLY and FYNNEI. The CDR3 has 14 amino acids. CDR3 sequence reads: CANDDITGSYEQYF. CDR3 coding DNA: TGTGCCAACGACGATATAACGGGGTCCTACGAGCAGTACTTC.

This clone was counted a few times. This chain uses TRBV3-1 (or the pseudogene TRBV3-2) with TRBJ2-2, with 9 bases aligning to TRBD2. Trimming cost V 1 base and J 8 bases; bases outside gene matches: 5. The germline gives CDR1 LGHDT, CDR2 YNNKEL (reference sequence). The CDR3 totals 15 residues. The chain's CDR3 is CASSQVASGIGELFF. CDR3 sequence (DNA): TGTGCCAGCAGCCAAGTTGCTAGCGGGATAGGGGAGCTGTTTTTT.

This clone is large within its sample. This rearrangement joins TRBV9 to TRBJ2-3, with D possibly TRBD2 on 6 matching bases. The CDR3 is made up of 16 amino acids. The V and J ends lost 3 bases and 0 bases respectively, with 14 bases between them. Germline CDR1 is SGDLS and CDR2 is YYNGEE. In nucleotides, the CDR3 is TGTGCCAGCAGCGAAATAGGGACTCATAGCACAGATACGCAGTATTTT. Its protein is CASSEIGTHSTDTQYF.

This CDR3 is CASSPMGSSGNTIYF. The CDR3 DNA is TGTGCCAGCAGTCCAATGGGGAGCTCTGGAAACACCATATATTTT. This chain links TRBV27 with TRBJ1-3; D is unclear. V lost 5 bases and J 0 bases, leaving 11 bases between the germline ends. This CDR3 comprises 15 residues. The germline gives CDR1 MNHEY, CDR2 SMNVEV (reference sequence).

V gene TRBV5-6 combines with J gene TRBJ2-2, with 7 bases fitting TRBD2. This CDR3 comprises 14 residues. V dropped 6 bases and J dropped 6; count of bases not matched to a gene: 8. Per the germline V gene, CDR1 is SGHDT and CDR2 is YYEEEE. The CDR3: CASNPQGRAGELFF. The CDR3 DNA is TGTGCCAGCAACCCCCAAGGGAGGGCCGGGGAGCTGTTTTTT.

This clone was recorded only once. No DNA is shown, since the ends of the CDR3 on it are uncertain; the CDR3 is the one TCRdb lists. The chain employs TRBV12-1 and TRBJ1-1. TRBV12-1 is recorded as a pseudogene. The CDR3 spans 15 amino acids, including both terminal residues. The CDR3 here is CASSCAGSYDCEAFF.

The chain combines TRBV6-5 with TRBJ1-1; D unresolved. Germline V lookup: CDR1 MNHEY, CDR2 SVGAGI. Trimming took 1 base from V and 3 from J, leaving 6 bases between them. CDR3 length: 13 residues. This CDR3 is CASSYYRDTEAFF. The DNA for the CDR3 is TGTGCCAGCAGTTACTACCGGGACACTGAAGCTTTCTTT.

Of note for this clone: In the same sample, other DNA sequences code for this CDR3. This chain connects TRBV6-5 to TRBJ1-1; 9 bases are a match to TRBD1. CDR1 is MNHEY and CDR2 is SVGAGI in the germline V gene. The CDR3 is 16 amino acids. Germline trimming cut 2 bases from V and 0 bases from J; bases unmatched to any gene: 4. The CDR3 DNA follows: TGTGCCAGCAGTTACCTAGGGACAGGGTTGAACACTGAAGCTTTCTTT. It specifies CASSYLGTGLNTEAFF.

In this sample, this clone turned up a few times. The chain uses TRBV7-8 and TRBJ1-1; a weak D match, TRBD1 (6 bases). Germline values: CDR1 SGHVS, CDR2 FQNEAQ. Trimming shortened V by 2 bases and J by 3 bases, and 10 bases separated the two germline ends. CDR3 length equals 14 residues. In DNA, the CDR3 is TGTGCCAGCAGCTTAAAGGACAGTTACACTGAAGCTTTCTTT. It codes for CASSLKDSYTEAFF.

The chain combines TRBV15 with TRBJ1-5; 8 positions match TRBD1. V lost 0 bases to trimming and J lost 6 bases; unmatched junction nucleotides: 7. CDR1 and CDR2 from the germline V gene are LNHNV and YYDKDF (reference sequence). This CDR3 has 16 amino acids. The CDR3: CATSRDQGATFQPQHF. The CDR3 coding sequence is TGTGCCACCAGCAGAGATCAGGGGGCGACGTTTCAGCCCCAGCATTTT. Full variable domain (remainder filled in from reference TRBV15 and TRBJ1-5): DAMVIQNPRYQVTQFGKPVTLSCSQTLNHNVMYWYQQKSSQAPKLLFHYYDKDFNNEADTPDNFQSRRPNTSFCFLDIRSPGLGDTAMYLCATSRDQGATFQPQHFGDGTRLSIL.

The V call is TRBV19, the J call TRBJ1-1; TRBD1 is a possible D gene (5 bases). Per germline, CDR1 LNHDA and CDR2 SQIVND (reference sequence). The CDR3 consists of 12 residues. Trimming left V 3 bases short and J 8 bases short, with 10 bases between. The DNA for the CDR3 is TGTGCCAGTAGTATGGGGGGTTTCGAAGCTTTCTTT. Its protein product is CASSMGGFEAFF.

The chain carries TRBV27 and TRBJ2-2; D possibly corresponds to TRBD1 (5 bases). Germline loops: CDR1 MNHEY, CDR2 SMNVEV (reference sequence). Trimming took 4 bases from V and 6 from J, leaving 15 bases between them. The CDR3 has 15 amino acids. CDR3 DNA sequence: TGTGCCAGCAGTTCCTTTCAGGGTTATGCCGGGGAGCTGTTTTTT. It is translated as CASSSFQGYAGELFF.

The rearrangement links TRBV3-1 (or the pseudogene TRBV3-2) to TRBJ2-1, with a weak D call TRBD2 (6 bases). V lost 2 bases, J lost 0 bases, and 11 bases lay in between. The germline CDR1 and CDR2 sequences are LGHDT and YNNKEL (reference sequence). The CDR3 is 16 residues long. CDR3 residues: CASSQSLASSYNEQFF. The DNA for the CDR3 is TGTGCCAGCAGCCAAAGCCTAGCGAGCTCCTACAATGAGCAGTTCTTC.

This chain connects TRBV7-8 to TRBJ2-5; the match to TRBD1 covers 9 bases. There are 16 residues in the CDR3. With 2 bases clipped from V and 5 bases from J, the junction kept 9 bases outside the gene matches. Germline V CDR1 and CDR2: SGHVS, FQNEAQ. The CDR3 nucleotides read TGTGCCAGCAGCTTACTTACAGGGGGCGCGTTGGAGACCCAGTACTTC. This gives the protein CASSLLTGGALETQYF.

The chain combines TRBV5-6 with TRBJ2-1; a weak D match, TRBD2 (5 bases). CDR1 is SGHDT, CDR2 YYEEEE, per germline. This CDR3 contains 14 residues. V lost 4 bases and J lost 1, with 9 bases in between. CDR3 coding DNA: TGTGCCAGCAGCCCGGGGTTGTCCTACAATGAGCAGTTCTTC. As protein: CASSPGLSYNEQFF.

The V call is TRBV7-9, the J call TRBJ1-2; 7 bases line up with TRBD1. CDR3 size: 15 residues. In germline, CDR1 is SEHNR, CDR2 FQNEAQ (reference sequence). V lost 5 bases and J lost 5; bases outside the gene matches: 11. DNA of the CDR3: TGTGCCAGCAGCACGACGACAGGGATGGGGTATGGCTACACCTTC. Residues: CASSTTTGMGYGYTF.